These 15 T cell receptor beta chains were sequenced from one sample in a study of CD8 T cells in ankylosing spondylitis. TCRdb independently ran MiXCR on the 5' RACE reads; one entry per CDR3 protein. The top ten clones hold 3.5% to 4.5% of a sample with just over 300,000 distinct CDR3 sequences, less than 25% of them seen once. The sequenced sample consisted of blood, either unsorted or a sorted T cell fraction (not recorded which). These receptors were obtained from a female donor with ankylosing spondylitis or in good health (not recorded which).

This clonotype showed up just a few times. The chain has TRBV2 and TRBJ1-6; tentatively, D is TRBD1 (5 bases). The CDR3 has 14 amino acids. The germline CDR1 and CDR2 sequences are SNHLY and FYNNEI. V dropped 5 bases and J dropped 8 bases, with 13 bases sitting between them. Here the CDR3 DNA reads TGTGCCAGCAGTCGCCAGGGAAGGGATTCACCCCTCCACTTT. It yields the protein CASSRQGRDSPLHF.

This sequence joins TRBV6-2 or TRBV6-3 and TRBJ2-7; 8 bases align to TRBD2. There are 14 residues in the CDR3. V shed 6 bases, J shed 5 bases, and the junction held 9 bases outside the gene matches. CDR1 MNHEY and CDR2 SVGEGT come from the germline V gene. The CDR3 protein is CASRAGRVPDEQYF. CDR3 DNA: TGTGCCAGCAGGGCCGGGAGGGTCCCCGACGAGCAGTACTTC.

This clonotype has just a few counts. The chain uses TRBV4-2 and TRBJ2-1; D unresolved. From germline, CDR1 is LGHNA and CDR2 YNFKEQ. The V and J ends lost 1 base and 0 bases respectively, with 10 bases between them. CDR3 length: 16 residues. CDR3: CASSQVHSLSYNEQFF. In nucleotides, the CDR3 is TGTGCCAGCAGCCAAGTTCATAGCCTCTCCTACAATGAGCAGTTCTTC.

This chain connects TRBV6-1 to TRBJ1-3; TRBD1 is a possible D gene (5 bases). The CDR3 runs 15 residues. V lost 5 bases and J 4 bases, leaving 15 bases between the germline ends. CDR1 is MNHNS, CDR2 SASEGT, per germline. The CDR3 DNA is TGTGCCAGCAGTCCCGGGGACTCCCTGGGAAACACCATATATTTT. It is translated as CASSPGDSLGNTIYF.

This clonotype has more than one count but fewer than ten. The chain links TRBV20-1 to TRBJ2-2; D possibly matches TRBD1 or TRBD2 (5 bases each). The V gene lost 1 base and the J gene lost 7 bases, with 19 bases spanning the gap. This CDR3 is 16 amino acids long. Per the germline V gene, CDR1 is DFQATT and CDR2 is SNEGSKA (reference sequence). This CDR3 reads CSARGLSGTRDGELFF. CDR3 nucleotides: TGCAGTGCTAGAGGTCTAAGTGGGACGCGAGACGGGGAGCTGTTTTTT.

This clonotype was recorded a few times. The genes are TRBV7-8 and TRBJ2-1; 7 positions agree with TRBD2. V shed 6 bases, J shed 0 bases, and the junction held 5 bases outside the gene matches. From germline, CDR1 is SGHVS and CDR2 FQNEAQ. The CDR3 consists of 15 residues. The CDR3 sequence: CASRRLAGSYNEQFF. In DNA form, the CDR3 reads TGTGCCAGCAGACGACTAGCCGGCTCCTACAATGAGCAGTTCTTC.

For this clonotype: The germline gene is not matched at one end of the junction; a read error may be the cause. The rearrangement uses TRBV20-1 and TRBJ2-1; perhaps D is TRBD1 or TRBD2 (5 bases each). This CDR3 is built from 10 residues. Germline values: CDR1 DFQATT, CDR2 SNEGSKA (reference sequence). This CDR3 is CSARDWDPVF. For the CDR3, the DNA is TGCAGTGCTAGAGATTGGGACCCGGTCTTC.

The chain couples TRBV19 to TRBJ2-1, with a weak D call TRBD1 (7 bases). From germline, CDR1 is LNHDA and CDR2 SQIVND (reference sequence). With 5 bases removed from V and 6 bases from J, the gap between germline ends came to 17 bases. The CDR3 is made up of 15 amino acids. The CDR3 spells CASSGAGQLLNEQFF. CDR3 nucleotides: TGTGCCAGTAGTGGGGCGGGACAGCTACTCAATGAGCAGTTCTTC.

This chain uses TRBV12-3 or TRBV12-4 with TRBJ1-4; D call uncertain. Trimming took off 6 bases at V and 8 bases at J, with 16 bases between the two ends. This CDR3 region has 14 residues. CDR3 residues: CASRPATFGEKLFF. CDR3 DNA sequence: TGTGCCAGCAGACCGGCCACGTTCGGAGAAAAACTGTTTTTT.

The chain's CDR3 is CASSKSTLGGQAFF. CDR3 in DNA: TGTGCCAGCAGTAAATCCACCCTCGGGGGGCAAGCTTTCTTT. The chain recombines TRBV6-1 with TRBJ1-1; possibly TRBD1 for D (6 bases). Germline values: CDR1 MNHNS, CDR2 SASEGT. V gave up 5 bases and J gave up 9 bases, with 19 bases separating them. The CDR3 runs 14 residues.

This clonotype was recorded at least ten times. This rearrangement joins TRBV20-1 to TRBJ1-2; D is possibly TRBD1 (5 bases). Trimming took 4 bases from V and 4 from J, leaving 10 bases between them. In germline, CDR1 is DFQATT, CDR2 SNEGSKA (reference sequence). The CDR3 runs to 12 residues. The CDR3 is CSAIRQTYGYTF. CDR3 nucleotide sequence: TGCAGTGCTATCCGACAGACCTATGGCTACACCTTC.

This clonotype occurred a few times. This chain connects TRBV5-1 to TRBJ2-3, with 7 positions matching TRBD1. In germline, CDR1 is SGHRS, CDR2 YFSETQ. This CDR3 is built from 15 residues. Trimming at V came to 3 bases and at J to 3 bases, leaving 7 bases not matched to a gene. CDR3 region: CASSSRGRGTDTQYF. The CDR3 DNA reads TGCGCCAGCAGCTCCAGGGGGAGAGGGACAGATACGCAGTATTTT.

The chain employs TRBV7-3 and TRBJ2-4; D might be TRBD1 (5 bases). Germline CDR1 reads SGHTA; CDR2 reads FQGTGA. The CDR3 extends over 16 amino acids. Trimming pared 3 bases from V and 0 bases from J, leaving 12 bases between. The CDR3, as DNA: TGTGCCAGCAGCTTCGACAGATTCTTAGCCAAAAACATTCAGTACTTC. Its translation is CASSFDRFLAKNIQYF.

This chain links TRBV7-2 with TRBJ1-2, with TRBD1 matching over 7 bases. The CDR3 sequence is 15 residues long. Per germline, CDR1 SGHTA and CDR2 FQGNSA. The V and J ends lost 4 bases and 8 bases, in that order; junction bases with no gene match: 13. The CDR3 sequence: CASSSHLTGPRGYTF. Written as DNA, the CDR3 is TGTGCCAGCAGCTCGCACTTGACAGGGCCCAGGGGCTACACCTTC. Using reference TRBV7-2 and TRBJ1-2 for the parts outside the CDR3, the full variable domain is GAGVSQSPSNKVTEKGKDVELRCDPISGHTALYWYRQSLGQGLEFLIYFQGNSAPDKSGLPSDRFSAERTGGSVSTLTIQRTQQEDSAVYLCASSSHLTGPRGYTFGSGTRLTVV.

The V gene is TRBV29-1, the J gene TRBJ2-3; 10 bases line up with TRBD2. Per the germline V gene, CDR1 is SQVTM and CDR2 is ANQGSEA. With 1 base clipped from V and 1 base from J, the junction kept 2 bases outside the gene matches. This CDR3 comprises 15 residues. The CDR3 sequence: CSVEGTSGGTDTQYF. CDR3 DNA sequence: TGCAGCGTTGAAGGTACTAGCGGGGGCACAGATACGCAGTATTTT.